This T cell receptor beta chain was recovered during a study of blood T cell repertoires in COVID-19. Clones were read by immunoSEQ multiplex PCR, and TCRdb kept only the in-frame ones, dropping some. This sample carries 200,000 or so clones, more than 65% of them seen once, and the ten largest clones take around 14%. The CDR3 consists of 15 residues. Germline V gene sequence: CDR1 KGHSH, CDR2 LQKENI. Trimming removed 1 base from V and 6 bases from J, with 15 bases in between. The sequence derives from a human donor in a cohort sampled during active COVID-19. The sample taken for sequencing was peripheral blood. This sequence joins TRBV18 and TRBJ1-1; D remains ambiguous. CDR3 nucleotides: TGTGCCAGCTCACCACTTTTGGATCGGGAAGCTGAAGCTTTCTTT. Its translation: CASSPLLDREAEAFF. The whole variable domain, filled in from reference TRBV18 and TRBJ1-1, reads NAGVMQNPRHLVRRRGQEARLRCSPMKGHSHVYWYRQLPEEGLKFMVYLQKENIIDESGMPKERFSAEFPKEGPSILRIQQVVRGDSAAYFCASSPLLDREAEAFFGQGTRLTVV.